This paragraph covers one T cell receptor (beta chain) sequence. This sample stems from a study of blood T cell repertoires in COVID-19. At the level of the study: Some COVID-19 samples were acute and others convalescent; all came from the United States, Italy and Spain. PBMCs, B-cell-depleted T cells, or T cells were the source of the cDNA or gDNA that made up the material.

Original data processing: Estimates of nucleated cell counts were drawn from the amplification of reference gene primers. Repertoires were generated with immunoSEQ multiplex PCR, while TCRdb's copy carries only in-frame clones and drops some. The V and J calls and clone size are taken from that table; D and trimming were inferred from the DNA. This sample has tens of thousands of clones, with 88% found just once. This receptor was obtained from a man aged 45-65 years with active COVID-19. The sample consisted of peripheral blood.

CDR3 sequence: CASRLRASYGYTF. CDR3 bases: TGTGCCAGTAGGCTGCGGGCTTCCTATGGCTACACCTTC. This sequence joins TRBV19 and TRBJ1-2; D unresolved. Trimming took 6 bases from V and 4 from J, leaving 12 bases between them. The CDR3 spans 13 residues. In germline, CDR1 is LNHDA, CDR2 SQIVND (reference sequence).